One T cell receptor beta chain is described in this entry. The data derive from a study of blood T cell repertoires in COVID-19. Measured with immunoSEQ multiplex PCR; TCRdb has only the in-frame clones, and not every one. Of under 200,000 clones listed, around 79% are singletons. The length of the CDR3 is 16 residues. Germline lookup yields CDR1 MNHEY and CDR2 SMNVEV (reference sequence). V was pared by 2 bases and J by 4 bases, with 14 bases between. What was sequenced was PBMCs or T cells enriched from blood (not recorded which). This receptor was obtained from a woman between 65 and 79 years old in a cohort exposed to, infected with or recovered from COVID-19 (not recorded which). The chain employs TRBV27 and TRBJ2-2; D might be TRBD2 (5 bases). CDR3 DNA: TGTGCCAGCAGTTTACCCTCTAGCTTGGGCACCGGGGAGCTGTTTTTT. It specifies CASSLPSSLGTGELFF.